What follows are 13 T cell receptor beta chains derived from one specimen sequenced in a study of early T cells in non-severe SARS-CoV-2 infection. Each CDR3 protein gets one entry after TCRdb re-called the 5' RACE reads with MiXCR. The table has just under 30,000 distinct CDR3 sequences, approximately 5.4% seen once. The sample consisted of whole blood. The receptors were sampled from an adult who was a healthcare worker with PCR-confirmed SARS-CoV-2 infection or an uninfected control (not recorded which).

This chain connects TRBV2 to TRBJ2-1, with D perhaps TRBD2 (6 bases). V was pared by 4 bases and J by 9 bases, with 16 bases between. The CDR3 covers 14 residues. Germline values: CDR1 SNHLY, CDR2 FYNNEI. The CDR3 sequence: CASSVGVGGSEQFF. The CDR3 DNA reads TGTGCCAGCAGTGTTGGGGTAGGAGGGAGTGAGCAGTTCTTC.

This chain links TRBV7-9 with TRBJ2-7; no clear D gene. Looked up from germline, CDR1 is SEHNR and CDR2 is FQNEAQ (reference sequence). This CDR3 is built from 10 residues. V lost 8 bases and J 4 bases, leaving 6 bases between the germline ends. The CDR3: CASGTYEQYF. CDR3 nucleotide sequence: TGTGCCAGCGGCACATACGAGCAGTACTTC.

On this clonotype: It may be a read error: a sequence one base away is much more abundant. Given the absence of the conserved phenylalanine or tryptophan at the CDR3 end, a read error is likely. In DNA form, the CDR3 reads TGCAGCGTTGGGACTAGCGGTAACATTCAGTACATC. Residues: CSVGTSGNIQYI. This chain connects TRBV29-1 to TRBJ2-4; 10 bases fit TRBD2. V gave up 4 bases and J gave up 7 bases; unmatched junction bases: 1. Per germline, CDR1 SQVTM and CDR2 ANQGSEA. The length of the CDR3 is 12 residues.

This clonotype has just a few counts. The DNA of the CDR3 is TGTGCCACCAGCCCGAGGAGGGCCCGCACAGATACGCAGTATTTT. This gives the protein CATSPRRARTDTQYF. This chain joins TRBV15 and TRBJ2-3; perhaps TRBD2 as D (6 bases). The CDR3 covers 15 residues. Germline assignment: CDR1 LNHNV and CDR2 YYDKDF (reference sequence). With 5 bases removed from V and 1 base from J, the gap between germline ends came to 13 bases. Drawing the rest from reference TRBV15 and TRBJ2-3, the complete variable domain is DAMVIQNPRYQVTQFGKPVTLSCSQTLNHNVMYWYQQKSSQAPKLLFHYYDKDFNNEADTPDNFQSRRPNTSFCFLDIRSPGLGDTAMYLCATSPRRARTDTQYFGPGTRLTVL.

This clonotype was observed many times. V and J are TRBV11-2 and TRBJ2-1, with 10 bases aligning to TRBD2. There are 15 residues in the CDR3. Germline CDR1 is SGHAT and CDR2 is FQNNGV. Germline trimming cut 1 base from V and 7 bases from J; bases unmatched to any gene: 4. CDR3 sequence reads: CASSLGTSGLNEQFF. The CDR3 DNA is TGTGCCAGCAGCTTAGGGACTAGCGGACTAAATGAGCAGTTCTTC.

This chain's CDR3 is CASSSQLAGGTQYF. In DNA, the CDR3 is TGTGCCAGCAGCTCCCAGTTAGCGGGGGGGACCCAGTACTTC. The chain has TRBV7-2 and TRBJ2-5, with 10 bases matching TRBD2. J lost 7 bases, V lost 4 bases, and 6 bases had no gene match. The CDR3 runs to 14 residues. The germline V gene encodes CDR1 SGHTA and CDR2 FQGNSA.

This clonotype came up many times. This sequence joins TRBV20-1 and TRBJ1-6; unclear D gene. Trimming took off 3 bases at V and 0 bases at J, with 6 bases between the two ends. The length of the CDR3 is 14 residues. Germline values: CDR1 DFQATT, CDR2 SNEGSKA (reference sequence). CDR3 DNA: TGCAGTGCTAGGGCCAGCTCCTATAATTCACCCCTCCACTTT. This sequence encodes CSARASSYNSPLHF.

This clonotype was counted many times. The rearrangement uses TRBV9 and TRBJ1-6; no reliable D call. V lost 2 bases and J 0 bases, leaving 6 bases between the germline ends. CDR3 size: 15 residues. Germline loops: CDR1 SGDLS, CDR2 YYNGEE. CDR3 region: CASSVSGSYNSPLHF. For the CDR3, the DNA is TGTGCCAGCAGCGTTTCAGGCTCCTATAATTCACCCCTCCACTTT.

V usage is TRBV25-1 and J usage is TRBJ2-3, with D maybe TRBD1 (5 bases). V was pared by 3 bases and J by 3 bases, with 19 bases between. This CDR3 is built from 17 residues. CDR1 is MGHDK and CDR2 is SYGVNS in the germline V gene. The CDR3 bases are TGTGCCAGCAGTGACCCCGCAGGGTCCATTGGTACAGATACGCAGTATTTT. Translating it yields CASSDPAGSIGTDTQYF.

The J gene is TRBJ2-3, the V gene TRBV7-9, with 8 bases aligning to TRBD2. J gave up 0 bases and V 5 bases, and 10 bases lay outside the gene matches. From germline, CDR1 is SEHNR and CDR2 FQNEAQ (reference sequence). The CDR3 length is 17 residues. The CDR3 here is CASSPPRVAGSTDTQYF. As DNA, the CDR3 is TGTGCCAGCAGCCCTCCTAGAGTAGCGGGGAGCACAGATACGCAGTATTTT.

This clonotype was counted only a few times. The V and J genes are TRBV7-2 and TRBJ2-5; D is possibly TRBD1 or TRBD2 (5 bases each). Deletions cut 3 bases from V and 2 bases from J, with 13 bases between. Germline assignment: CDR1 SGHTA and CDR2 FQGNSA. CDR3 length equals 15 residues. CDR3 nucleotides: TGTGCCAGCAGCTTGACCTGGGGGTTTCAAGAGACCCAGTACTTC. It yields the protein CASSLTWGFQETQYF.

In its sample, this clonotype was seen a few times. The chain has TRBV6-5 and TRBJ2-6, with D unclear. The CDR3 has 15 residues. Trimming pared 6 bases from V and 2 bases from J, leaving 11 bases between. The germline V gene has CDR1 MNHEY and CDR2 SVGAGI. CDR3 amino acids: CASRITVAGANVLTF. CDR3 coding DNA: TGTGCCAGCAGGATTACGGTGGCTGGGGCCAACGTCCTGACTTTC.

This clonotype was detected a few times. The chain couples TRBV10-2 to TRBJ2-1; D remains ambiguous. V was trimmed by 7 bases and J by 8 bases, leaving 9 bases between them. The V gene's germline CDR1 is WSHSY and CDR2 SAAADI. This CDR3 spans 11 amino acids. The DNA of the CDR3 is TGCGCCAGCACCAACAACTATGAGCAGTTCTTC. Amino acid sequence: CASTNNYEQFF.